In this sample, the clone carrying this T cell receptor (beta chain) turned up a few times. Its target is not known. V gave up 0 bases and J gave up 6 bases, with 11 bases separating them. Germline CDR1 and CDR2: MNHNY and SVGAGI (reference sequence). The CDR3 is 14 residues long. The entry originates in a study of spatial heterogeneity in lung cancer. General observations from the study: Counts that tracked tumor mutation counts were those of expanded intratumoral alpha and beta TCRs.

One entry per CDR3 protein, called by TCRdb with MiXCR from the 5' RACE reads. The sample records about 11,000 distinct CDR3 sequences, 4% to 6% being singletons. The time point: sample taken at primary tumor resection. This receptor was identified in a male donor with early-stage non-small cell lung cancer. V and J are TRBV6-6 and TRBJ1-2, with D possibly being TRBD1 (6 bases). The sample here was lung tumor tissue, taken at surgery. CDR3 coding DNA: TGTGCCAGCAGTTACTCGCAGGGGAATCATGGCTACACCTTC. This gives the protein CASSYSQGNHGYTF.